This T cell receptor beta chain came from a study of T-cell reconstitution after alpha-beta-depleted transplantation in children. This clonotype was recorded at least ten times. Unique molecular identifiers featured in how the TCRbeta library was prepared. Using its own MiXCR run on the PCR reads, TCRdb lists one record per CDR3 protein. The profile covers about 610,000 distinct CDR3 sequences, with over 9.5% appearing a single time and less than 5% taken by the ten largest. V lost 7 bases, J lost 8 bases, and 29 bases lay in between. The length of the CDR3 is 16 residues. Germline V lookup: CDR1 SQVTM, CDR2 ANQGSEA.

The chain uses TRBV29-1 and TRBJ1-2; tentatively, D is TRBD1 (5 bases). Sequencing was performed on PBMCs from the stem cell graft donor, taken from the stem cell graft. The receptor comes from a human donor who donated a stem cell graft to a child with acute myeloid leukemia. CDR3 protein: CSARLLLLPGNEGYTF. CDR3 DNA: TGCAGCGCCCGCCTTCTCCTTCTGCCAGGGAATGAAGGCTACACCTTC.